The clone carrying this T cell receptor beta chain occurred a few times. Its antigen is undetermined. Germline values: CDR1 LNHDA, CDR2 SQIVND (reference sequence). The CDR3 extends over 16 amino acids. Trimming took off 0 bases at V and 4 bases at J, with 14 bases between the two ends. The data were taken from a study of T cell repertoires in cytomegalovirus infection. Study observations and caveats: Summed frequency of shared TCR beta families picked out CMV carriers who also had the relevant HLA.

TCRdb reprocessed the reads with MiXCR, giving one entry per CDR3 protein. The sample shows some 500,000 distinct CDR3 sequences, just under 40% of them seen only once. The V call is TRBV19, the J call TRBJ2-3; D uncertain. The receptor was isolated from a human donor in good health (CMV status not recorded). Some clones in this sample may be carry-over from other donors' samples. This material consisted of cultured PBMCs, taken from culture after CMV antigen stimulation. The CDR3 sequence is CASSIDLYGDPDTQYF. CDR3 DNA: TGTGCCAGTAGTATAGATCTATACGGCGATCCAGATACGCAGTATTTT.